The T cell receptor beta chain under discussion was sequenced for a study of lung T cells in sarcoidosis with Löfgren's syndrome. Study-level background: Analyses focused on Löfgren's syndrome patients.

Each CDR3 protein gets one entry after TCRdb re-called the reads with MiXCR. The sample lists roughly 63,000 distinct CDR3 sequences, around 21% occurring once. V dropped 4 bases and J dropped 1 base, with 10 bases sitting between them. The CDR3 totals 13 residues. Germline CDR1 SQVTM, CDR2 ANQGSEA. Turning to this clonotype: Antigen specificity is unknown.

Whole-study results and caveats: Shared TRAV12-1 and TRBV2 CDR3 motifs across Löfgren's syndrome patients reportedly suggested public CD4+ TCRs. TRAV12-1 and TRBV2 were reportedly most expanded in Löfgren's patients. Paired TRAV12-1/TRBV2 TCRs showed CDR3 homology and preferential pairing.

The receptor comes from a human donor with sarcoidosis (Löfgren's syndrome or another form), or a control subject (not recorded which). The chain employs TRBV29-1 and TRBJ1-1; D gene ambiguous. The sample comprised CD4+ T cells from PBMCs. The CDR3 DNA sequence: TGCAGCGTTGTACGGACCCAGAACACTGAAGCTTTCTTT. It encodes CSVVRTQNTEAFF.